The present T cell receptor (beta chain) was sequenced within a study of beta chain features in type 1 diabetes. Study-wide results and caveats: Insertions at VDJ junctions were less frequent in type 1 diabetes patients. These patients also deleted more nucleotides at the same junctions. Across all four CD4+ subsets, people with type 1 diabetes showed modestly shorter TCRB CDR3s.

This CDR3 is built from 15 residues. To note about this clone: Its antigen remains unidentified.

It was via CD45RO/CCR7/CD25/CD127/CD95/CD27 that CD4+ naive, central memory, regulatory and stem cell-like memory cells were sorted. Isolated RNA was reverse transcribed in full, so expressed TCRB transcripts were sequenced. Average read counts of stem cell-like memory T cell samples were around 1 million. Measured with immunoSEQ multiplex PCR; TCRdb has only the in-frame clones, and not every one. This table holds 40,000 to 60,000 clones, just under 65% found once. This chain uses TRBV21-1 with TRBJ1-3; TRBD1, the D gene given by the table, was not confirmed from the DNA. TRBV21-1 is deemed a pseudogene. Material for sequencing was stem cell memory CD4+ T cells from blood. This receptor was taken from a woman in her twenties or thirties with type 1 diabetes. The CDR3 sequence is CASSKALTDGNTIYF. The DNA of the CDR3 is TGTGCCAGCAGCAAGGCGCTCACAGATGGAAACACCATATATTTT.